The 21 T cell receptor beta chains listed next were all sequenced from one sample in a study of blood T cell repertoires in COVID-19. The data were produced by immunoSEQ multiplex PCR, yet TCRdb's version contains in-frame clones alone and is incomplete. Among 330,000 or so clones listed, approximately 89% were seen once. What was sequenced was PBMCs or T cells enriched from blood (not recorded which). The source of these receptors is a man aged 40-50 years in a cohort exposed to, infected with or recovered from COVID-19 (not recorded which).

The chain uses TRBV11-2 and TRBJ1-1; possibly TRBD1 for D (6 bases). This CDR3 region has 13 residues. In germline, CDR1 is SGHAT, CDR2 FQNNGV. V was cut by 4 bases and J by 3 bases, with 9 bases left in between. The DNA of the CDR3 is TGTGCCAGCAGCTGGACAGCGCACACTGAAGCTTTCTTT. As protein: CASSWTAHTEAFF.

The chain couples TRBV24-1 to TRBJ2-1, with 7 bases identical to TRBD2. The germline gives CDR1 KGHDR, CDR2 SFDVKD. The J segment lost 7 bases and the V segment lost 5 bases, leaving 7 bases of the junction unmatched. The CDR3 contains 14 residues. The CDR3 sequence: CATSVAGADNEQFF. In DNA form, the CDR3 reads TGTGCCACCAGTGTGGCGGGAGCGGATAATGAGCAGTTCTTC.

The V call is TRBV5-1, the J call TRBJ1-1; possible D gene TRBD1, 5 bases. The CDR3 has 14 amino acids. CDR1 is SGHRS, CDR2 YFSETQ, per germline. V gave up 4 bases and J gave up 0 bases, with 10 bases separating them. The CDR3 nucleotides read TGCGCCAGCAGCACCGGACACTTGAACACTGAAGCTTTCTTT. Translating gives CASSTGHLNTEAFF.

This chain links TRBV12-3 or TRBV12-4 with TRBJ2-7, with TRBD2 matching over 7 bases. The CDR3 has 12 residues. Losses at the gene ends were 2 bases for V and 9 bases for J; bases not matched to a gene: 4. The CDR3 DNA reads as TGTGCCAGCAGTTTATTTAGGGAGGGGCAGTACTTC. This encodes CASSLFREGQYF.

This clone came up once. This chain links TRBV5-4 with TRBJ1-2; a possible D gene is TRBD1 (6 bases). The CDR3 contains 13 residues. The germline CDR1 and CDR2 sequences are SGHNT and YYREEE (reference sequence). Deletions cut 0 bases from V and 7 bases from J, with 10 bases between. CDR3 DNA sequence: TGTGCCAGCAGCTTGGGGACAGTGTCTGGCTACACCTTC. Protein: CASSLGTVSGYTF.

The chain links TRBV21-1 to TRBJ2-1; TRBD1 reflects the table's D call only, with no check against the DNA. TRBV21-1 is a pseudogene segment. The CDR3 loop spans 14 amino acids. The CDR3 region is CASSMLAGLNEQFF. The CDR3, as DNA: TGTGCCAGCAGCATGCTTGCAGGGCTCAATGAGCAGTTCTTC.

V usage is TRBV9 and J usage is TRBJ1-2, with 8 bases identical to TRBD1. This CDR3 region has 14 residues. V lost 4 bases, J lost 4 bases, and 6 bases stayed unmatched. Germline assignment: CDR1 SGDLS and CDR2 YYNGEE. In DNA, the CDR3 is TGTGCCAGCAGCCCCGGGACAGGAGCCTATGGCTACACCTTC. Protein sequence: CASSPGTGAYGYTF.

The rearrangement uses TRBV28 and TRBJ1-1; TRBD1 aligns across 7 bases. V was clipped by 4 bases and J by 1 base; unmatched bases: 6. Looked up from germline, CDR1 is MDHEN and CDR2 is SYDVKM. CDR3 size: 15 residues. The CDR3 DNA follows: TGTGCCAGCAGTTCTCCGGGACAGACGAACACTGAAGCTTTCTTT. As protein: CASSSPGQTNTEAFF.

This clone turned up a few times. The genes are TRBV4-1 and TRBJ2-2, with D possibly being TRBD1 (6 bases). V lost 1 base to trimming and J lost 5 bases, with 17 bases between them. This CDR3 contains 17 residues. Germline V CDR1 and CDR2: MGHRA, YSYEKL. Here the CDR3 DNA reads TGCGCCAGCAGCCAAGGTCCGGCAGGGGATGGGACCGGGGAGCTGTTTTTT. It yields the protein CASSQGPAGDGTGELFF.

In its sample, this clone was seen once. The J gene is TRBJ1-3, the V gene TRBV5-1; possibly TRBD1 for D (5 bases). V lost 0 bases and J lost 2, with 18 bases in between. The CDR3 consists of 18 residues. Germline loops: CDR1 SGHRS, CDR2 YFSETQ. CDR3 protein: CASSLVARSGGTGNTIYF. The CDR3 bases are TGCGCCAGCAGCTTGGTAGCCCGGTCGGGGGGGACTGGAAACACCATATATTTT.

The chain carries TRBV5-1 and TRBJ2-7; D might be TRBD1 (6 bases). Trimming stripped 0 bases from V and 5 bases from J, with 18 bases between. Per germline, CDR1 SGHRS and CDR2 YFSETQ. CDR3 length: 16 residues. The chain's CDR3 is CASSLGRGQGDNEQYF. In DNA form, the CDR3 reads TGCGCCAGCAGCTTGGGAAGGGGCCAAGGGGACAACGAGCAGTACTTC.

V is TRBV5-1 and J is TRBJ2-3, with 8 bases aligning to TRBD1. The V segment lost 0 bases and the J segment 5 bases; nucleotides outside the gene matches: 2. Germline V gene data show CDR1 as SGHRS and CDR2 as YFSETQ. The CDR3 extends over 14 amino acids. This CDR3 is CASSLGQGRDTQYF. CDR3 DNA sequence: TGCGCCAGCAGCTTGGGACAGGGGAGAGATACGCAGTATTTT.

The chain joins TRBV19 to TRBJ1-2, with 9 bases lining up with TRBD1. This CDR3 is built from 18 residues. Germline CDR1 LNHDA, CDR2 SQIVND (reference sequence). V trimming: 4 bases; J trimming: 0 bases; junction bases outside the gene matches: 12. This CDR3 is CASSRGQGQFNSNYGYTF. The CDR3 region has the DNA TGTGCCAGTAGTAGGGGACAGGGACAGTTCAATTCTAACTATGGCTACACCTTC.

The chain recombines TRBV28 with TRBJ2-5; D is unclear. V lost 2 bases to trimming and J lost 5 bases, with 6 bases between them. The germline CDR1 and CDR2 sequences are MDHEN and SYDVKM. The CDR3 is made up of 12 amino acids. The CDR3 loop reads CASSLDGETQYF. In DNA, the CDR3 is TGTGCCAGCAGTTTAGACGGGGAGACCCAGTACTTC.

The V call is TRBV4-1, the J call TRBJ2-7; 12 nucleotides agree with TRBD1. V lost 0 bases to trimming and J lost 4 bases; unmatched junction nucleotides: 22. The germline V gene has CDR1 MGHRA and CDR2 YSYEKL. CDR3 length: 22 amino acids. The CDR3 sequence is CASSQEPSSGTGGRTSAYEQYF. The CDR3 coding sequence is TGCGCCAGCAGCCAAGAACCATCGTCCGGGACAGGGGGCAGGACTAGCGCTTACGAGCAGTACTTC.

This clone was seen only a few times. This chain joins TRBV6-1 and TRBJ2-7, with 9 bases matching TRBD1. The CDR3 contains 15 residues. V lost 3 bases, J lost 2 bases, and 5 bases stayed unmatched. Germline CDR1 is MNHNS and CDR2 is SASEGT. The chain's CDR3 is CASSDQDRGPYEQYF. The CDR3 DNA is TGTGCCAGCAGTGACCAGGACAGGGGTCCCTACGAGCAGTACTTC.

V gene TRBV9 combines with J gene TRBJ1-3; 7 bases line up with TRBD1. Germline V gene lookup returns CDR1 SGDLS and CDR2 YYNGEE. CDR3 size: 14 residues. The V segment lost 4 bases and the J segment 3 bases; nucleotides outside the gene matches: 4. This chain's CDR3 is CASSKGGGGNTIYF. The CDR3 nucleotides are TGTGCCAGCAGCAAAGGGGGCGGTGGAAACACCATATATTTT.

The chain joins TRBV5-1 to TRBJ2-2, with 8 bases that match TRBD2. The ends lost 5 bases at V and 2 bases at J; junction bases unmatched: 5. Germline V gene sequence: CDR1 SGHRS, CDR2 YFSETQ. The CDR3 spans 15 residues. The CDR3 sequence: CASRVSGSNTGELFF. CDR3 coding DNA: TGCGCCAGCAGGGTAAGCGGGAGCAACACCGGGGAGCTGTTTTTT. The whole variable domain, filled in from reference TRBV5-1 and TRBJ2-2, reads KAGVTQTPRYLIKTRGQQVTLSCSPISGHRSVSWYQQTPGQGLQFLFEYFSETQRNKGNFPGRFSGRQFSNSRSEMNVSTLELGDSALYLCASRVSGSNTGELFFGEGSRLTVL.

In nucleotides, the CDR3 is TGTGCCAGCATTAGACAGGGGGCGAGGGGAACCGGGGAGCTGTTTTTT. Translating gives CASIRQGARGTGELFF. The V call is TRBV28, the J call TRBJ2-2, with 10 bases identical to TRBD1. The CDR3 has 16 amino acids. V trimming: 7 bases; J trimming: 5 bases; junction bases outside the gene matches: 10. Germline V lookup: CDR1 MDHEN, CDR2 SYDVKM.

The V and J genes are TRBV7-3 and TRBJ2-3; 16 positions match TRBD2. CDR1 SGHTA and CDR2 FQGTGA come from the germline V gene. V was clipped by 6 bases and J by 3 bases; unmatched bases: 9. This CDR3 has 18 residues. CDR3 nucleotide sequence: TGTGCCAGCAGTTTAGGGACTAGCGGGAGGGCCGGAACAGATACGCAGTATTTT. Amino acids: CASSLGTSGRAGTDTQYF.

The chain employs TRBV28 and TRBJ2-7; D might be TRBD1 (6 bases). This CDR3 spans 15 amino acids. Between the trimmed V and J ends, which lost 6 bases and 3 bases, there was a span of 18 bases. Germline V lookup: CDR1 MDHEN, CDR2 SYDVKM. The CDR3 DNA reads as TGTGCCAGCAGACCATCCTCTGGACAGATCTACGAGCAGTACTTC. Protein sequence: CASRPSSGQIYEQYF.